These 30 T cell receptor beta chains originate from one sample sequenced in a study of shared clonotypes between healthy human individuals. Assay used: immunoSEQ multiplex PCR; TCRdb lists only in-frame clones, some missing. The sample lists over 1.4 million clones; roughly 96% were seen once. Sequencing used naive CD4+ T cells sorted from blood. The subset denotes: CD45RA+ positively selected. These receptors were obtained from a man younger than 45 in good health.

The chain combines TRBV9 with TRBJ2-1; 11 bases agree with TRBD2. Germline CDR1 is SGDLS and CDR2 is YYNGEE. With V trimmed by 4 bases and J by 3 bases, 6 bases remained unmatched. The CDR3 is 16 amino acids. CDR3 nucleotides: TGTGCCAGCAGCAAATCGGGGACTAGCGGCTACAATGAGCAGTTCTTC. This encodes CASSKSGTSGYNEQFF.

J is TRBJ1-2 and V is TRBV9; TRBD1 matches 7 bases. The CDR3 length is 14 residues. Germline V CDR1 and CDR2: SGDLS, YYNGEE. V lost 3 bases, J lost 8 bases, and 10 bases stayed unmatched. CDR3 DNA sequence: TGTGCCAGCAGCGAAACAGGGGCAGCTCAGGGCTACACCTTC. It encodes CASSETGAAQGYTF.

The rearrangement uses TRBV6-1 and TRBJ2-1; perhaps TRBD2 as D (5 bases). The CDR3 runs 15 residues. Germline CDR1 is MNHNS and CDR2 is SASEGT. V was shortened by 1 base and J by 3 bases, with 10 bases between the two germline ends. DNA for the CDR3: TGTGCCAGCAGTGAAGACGGGAATAACTACAATGAGCAGTTCTTC. It specifies CASSEDGNNYNEQFF.

V is TRBV18 and J is TRBJ2-2; 9 bases agree with TRBD2. Looked up from germline, CDR1 is KGHSH and CDR2 is LQKENI. J gave up 6 bases and V 3 bases, and 8 bases lay outside the gene matches. The CDR3 is made up of 16 amino acids. CDR3 loop: CASSPILAGDAGELFF. The CDR3 coding sequence is TGTGCCAGCTCACCTATCTTAGCGGGAGACGCCGGGGAGCTGTTTTTT.

In regard to this clone: This sample also contains other DNA sequences that code for the same CDR3. The chain is built from TRBV2 and TRBJ2-6; 8 bases fit TRBD1. V lost 7 bases, J lost 2 bases, and 1 base stayed unmatched. The CDR3 has 14 amino acids. CDR1 and CDR2 (germline): SNHLY, FYNNEI. The CDR3: CASKTGAGANVLTF. CDR3 coding DNA: TGTGCCAGCAAGACAGGGGCTGGGGCCAACGTCCTGACTTTC.

The chain joins TRBV30 to TRBJ2-7; 7 nucleotides agree with TRBD2. This CDR3 region has 16 residues. Germline V CDR1 and CDR2: GTSNPN, SVGIG (reference sequence). The V gene end was trimmed by 5 bases and the J gene end by 4 bases; junction bases not matched to a gene: 17. The CDR3 is CAWGWAGATLTYEQYF. For the CDR3, the DNA is TGTGCCTGGGGATGGGCGGGAGCGACTCTCACGTACGAGCAGTACTTC.

This clone was seen a single time. The chain employs TRBV11-2 and TRBJ1-5; possible D gene TRBD1, 5 bases. With 8 bases removed from V and 3 bases from J, the gap between germline ends came to 20 bases. Germline V gene data show CDR1 as SGHAT and CDR2 as FQNNGV. This CDR3 has 16 amino acids. The CDR3 loop reads CASSTGGGVNNQPQHF. DNA of the CDR3: TGTGCCAGCTCCACCGGGGGAGGGGTCAACAATCAGCCCCAGCATTTT.

V gene TRBV4-2 combines with J gene TRBJ2-1, with TRBD1 matching over 7 bases. Germline V gene sequence: CDR1 LGHNA, CDR2 YNFKEQ. The V segment lost 2 bases and the J segment 0 bases; nucleotides outside the gene matches: 4. The CDR3 has 16 amino acids. The CDR3 DNA reads TGTGCCAGCAGCCAAAGAGCAGGGGGCTCCTACAATGAGCAGTTCTTC. Translated, it gives CASSQRAGGSYNEQFF.

This clone was seen once. The chain employs TRBV9 and TRBJ2-5, with D possibly being TRBD2 (6 bases). With 0 bases removed from V and 5 bases from J, the gap between germline ends came to 14 bases. CDR1 is SGDLS and CDR2 is YYNGEE in the germline V gene. CDR3 size: 15 residues. In DNA, the CDR3 is TGTGCCAGCAGCGTAGGATCAGGGAGGTCCGAGACCCAGTACTTC. Protein sequence: CASSVGSGRSETQYF.

The chain links TRBV6-1 to TRBJ1-3; tentative D call: TRBD1 (5 bases). V dropped 6 bases and J dropped 11 bases, with 20 bases sitting between them. Germline V CDR1 and CDR2: MNHNS, SASEGT. The CDR3 is 14 residues long. This CDR3 reads CASSPGRALSPIYF. In DNA form, the CDR3 reads TGTGCCAGCAGCCCTGGCAGGGCCCTTAGCCCCATATATTTT.

The chain joins TRBV5-4 to TRBJ2-2; D call uncertain. The CDR3 is 16 residues long. V lost 2 bases to trimming and J lost 1 base, with 12 bases between them. The germline gives CDR1 SGHNT, CDR2 YYREEE (reference sequence). The CDR3 spells CASSFRAAQNTGELFF. CDR3 in DNA: TGTGCCAGCAGCTTTAGGGCAGCCCAGAACACCGGGGAGCTGTTTTTT.

The CDR3 here is CASSLGLPETQYF. In DNA form, the CDR3 reads TGTGCCAGCAGCTTAGGCCTCCCAGAGACCCAGTACTTC. V usage is TRBV7-6 and J usage is TRBJ2-5; D is unclear. V gave up 1 base and J gave up 4 bases, with 7 bases separating them. Per germline, CDR1 SGHVS and CDR2 FNYEAQ. CDR3 length: 13 amino acids.

The V call is TRBV18, the J call TRBJ1-3, with D uncertain. From germline, CDR1 is KGHSH and CDR2 LQKENI. The CDR3 sequence is 17 residues long. Trimming pared 1 base from V and 0 bases from J, leaving 13 bases between. CDR3 amino acids: CASSPLGVQSSGNTIYF. CDR3 DNA sequence: TGTGCCAGCTCACCACTCGGGGTACAGAGCTCTGGAAACACCATATATTTT.

The chain combines TRBV10-1 with TRBJ2-1; D gene ambiguous. CDR3 length: 14 residues. Per germline, CDR1 WNHNN and CDR2 SYGVQD (reference sequence). V dropped 2 bases and J dropped 7 bases, with 12 bases sitting between them. CDR3 coding DNA: TGCGCCAGCAGTGAGAAGAATGAGTTAAATGAGCAGTTCTTC. Encoded protein: CASSEKNELNEQFF.

The CDR3 DNA reads as TGTGCCAGCGGGCGGGGCACTGAAGCTTTCTTT. It specifies CASGRGTEAFF. The chain recombines TRBV27 with TRBJ1-1; no clear D. Trimming shortened V by 8 bases and J by 4 bases, and 8 bases separated the two germline ends. Germline loops: CDR1 MNHEY, CDR2 SMNVEV (reference sequence). This CDR3 spans 11 amino acids.

The gene calls are TRBV18 and TRBJ1-5, with D hard to call. Trimming took off 6 bases at V and 6 bases at J, with 9 bases between the two ends. The CDR3 is 12 residues long. Germline CDR1 is KGHSH and CDR2 is LQKENI. The CDR3 region is CASSLPGQPQHF. The DNA for the CDR3 is TGTGCCAGCTCCCTCCCAGGTCAGCCCCAGCATTTT.

As concerns this clone: In the same sample, other DNA sequences code for this CDR3. Here the CDR3 reads CASSQGGENEQFF. The CDR3 DNA reads TGCGCCAGCAGCCAAGGGGGGGAGAATGAGCAGTTCTTC. V usage is TRBV4-1 and J usage is TRBJ2-1; possible D gene TRBD2, 6 bases. This CDR3 is 13 amino acids long. The V end lost 1 base, the J end lost 7 bases, and 8 bases lay between the germline ends. Germline V gene lookup returns CDR1 MGHRA and CDR2 YSYEKL.

The gene calls are TRBV5-1 and TRBJ2-1; 11 positions match TRBD1. The CDR3 has 15 residues. The trim removed 4 bases at V and 8 bases at J, leaving 8 bases unmatched. Germline CDR1 is SGHRS and CDR2 is YFSETQ. CDR3 DNA sequence: TGCGCCAGCAGCGTGCCCCGGGACAGGGGGGATGAGCAGTTCTTC. Its translation is CASSVPRDRGDEQFF.

The genes are TRBV6-6 and TRBJ1-3; D might be TRBD1 (5 bases). Trimming removed 5 bases at V and 4 bases at J, with 12 bases between. Germline loops: CDR1 MNHNY, CDR2 SVGAGI (reference sequence). The CDR3 is 14 amino acids. For the CDR3, the DNA is TGTGCCAGCAGTGCTACATGGGACGGAAACACCATATATTTT. It translates to CASSATWDGNTIYF.

The gene calls are TRBV4-1 and TRBJ2-1; TRBD2 is a possible D gene (6 bases). This CDR3 has 14 amino acids. Germline assignment: CDR1 MGHRA and CDR2 YSYEKL. V was trimmed by 6 bases and J by 9 bases, leaving 18 bases between them. The CDR3 nucleotides are TGCGCCAGCAGAACGGGACTTTCCCGCGGTGAGCAGTTCTTC. It yields the protein CASRTGLSRGEQFF.

The chain combines TRBV7-8 with TRBJ2-7; tentative D call: TRBD2 (5 bases). The CDR3 extends over 15 amino acids. CDR1 SGHVS and CDR2 FQNEAQ come from the germline V gene. The ends were cut back, 0 bases at V and 6 bases at J, with 15 bases in the middle. The CDR3: CASSLALGSEGEQYF. CDR3 in DNA: TGTGCCAGCAGCTTAGCTTTGGGCTCCGAGGGCGAGCAGTACTTC.

V gene TRBV5-4 combines with J gene TRBJ2-3; perhaps TRBD2 as D (6 bases). Germline CDR1 SGHNT, CDR2 YYREEE (reference sequence). CDR3 size: 16 residues. Trimming cost V 4 bases and J 0 bases, with 15 bases left between them. The CDR3 DNA reads as TGTGCCAGCAGCCCCGACCTAGCGTATAGCACAGATACGCAGTATTTT. This encodes CASSPDLAYSTDTQYF. The full variable domain, rest sourced from reference TRBV5-4 and TRBJ2-3, is ETGVTQSPTHLIKTRGQQVTLRCSSQSGHNTVSWYQQALGQGPQFIFQYYREEENGRGNFPPRFSGLQFPNYSSELNVNALELDDSALYLCASSPDLAYSTDTQYFGPGTRLTVL.

This rearrangement joins TRBV29-1 to TRBJ1-1; D possibly corresponds to TRBD1 (6 bases). The CDR3 consists of 14 residues. With 5 bases removed from V and 0 bases from J, the gap between germline ends came to 13 bases. Germline lookup yields CDR1 SQVTM and CDR2 ANQGSEA. CDR3 bases: TGCAGCGTTACCCTGGGGGCCATGAACACTGAAGCTTTCTTT. It translates to CSVTLGAMNTEAFF.

V gene TRBV5-6 combines with J gene TRBJ2-2; the D gene is possibly TRBD2 (6 bases). The CDR3 has 13 amino acids. The germline CDR1 and CDR2 sequences are SGHDT and YYEEEE. Trimming pared 2 bases from V and 7 bases from J, leaving 9 bases between. The CDR3, as DNA: TGTGCCAGCAGCTTTACTAGCTACGGGGAGCTGTTTTTT. It specifies CASSFTSYGELFF.

The chain links TRBV19 to TRBJ2-7, with a tentative D call TRBD2 (5 bases). The V end was cut by 3 bases, the J end by 0 bases, with 6 bases between. The germline V gene encodes CDR1 LNHDA and CDR2 SQIVND (reference sequence). The CDR3 runs to 13 residues. CDR3 in DNA: TGTGCCAGTAGTATCGAGGGCTCCTACGAGCAGTACTTC. The encoded protein is CASSIEGSYEQYF.

A note on this clone: At the DNA level, this CDR3 is encoded by other sequences in the same sample as well. V gene TRBV28 combines with J gene TRBJ2-7; a possible D gene is TRBD2 (5 bases). This CDR3 is built from 12 residues. Germline V gene sequence: CDR1 MDHEN, CDR2 SYDVKM. V lost 5 bases, J lost 6 bases, and 11 bases lay in between. CDR3 in DNA: TGTGCCAGCAGTCCCCCCCGGGGCGAGCAGTACTTC. Translation gives CASSPPRGEQYF.

V and J are TRBV30 and TRBJ2-3; 8 nucleotides line up with TRBD1. The CDR3 is 14 residues long. V lost 3 bases to trimming and J lost 3 bases; unmatched junction nucleotides: 5. Germline CDR1 and CDR2: GTSNPN and SVGIG (reference sequence). The CDR3 region has the DNA TGTGCCTGGAGGGACAGGGAATGGACAGATACGCAGTATTTT. Its translation is CAWRDREWTDTQYF.

Points on this clone: In the same sample, other DNA sequences code for this CDR3. The chain carries TRBV11-3 and TRBJ2-1; a weak D match, TRBD2 (5 bases). Between the trimmed V and J ends, which lost 1 base and 6 bases, there was a span of 7 bases. There are 13 residues in the CDR3. Germline CDR1 SGHNT, CDR2 YENEEA. CDR3 DNA: TGTGCCAGCAGCTTAGGTGGAGGCAATGAGCAGTTCTTC. As protein: CASSLGGGNEQFF. Supplemented by reference TRBV11-3 and TRBJ2-1, the full variable domain reads EAGVVQSPRYKIIEKKQPVAFWCNPISGHNTLYWYLQNLGQGPELLIRYENEEAVDDSQLPKDRFSAERLKGVDSTLKIQPAELGDSAVYLCASSLGGGNEQFFGPGTRLTVL.

This clone has just one count. The genes are TRBV19 and TRBJ2-1; 9 nucleotides match TRBD2. The CDR3 extends over 14 amino acids. With 9 bases clipped from V and 8 bases from J, the junction kept 11 bases outside the gene matches. Germline V gene sequence: CDR1 LNHDA, CDR2 SQIVND (reference sequence). As DNA, the CDR3 is TGTGCCAGCAGGGGATTAGCGGGAGTTCATGAGCAGTTCTTC. Translated: CASRGLAGVHEQFF.

V gene TRBV5-4 combines with J gene TRBJ1-3; D is unresolved. This CDR3 comprises 13 residues. The germline CDR1 and CDR2 sequences are SGHNT and YYREEE (reference sequence). V shed 4 bases and J shed 2 bases, with 7 bases lying between them. This chain's CDR3 is CASSPETGNTIYF. The CDR3 nucleotides read TGTGCCAGCAGCCCCGAAACTGGAAACACCATATATTTT.